The entry that follows covers one T cell receptor beta chain sequence. The antigen is not known. The data were obtained in a study of graft-versus-host responses after intestinal transplantation. Study information: All recipients got anti-thymocyte globulin induction, then tacrolimus and steroids for approximately 3 years.

Using immunoSEQ multiplex PCR, the repertoire was profiled, and TCRdb retains in-frame clones only, with some absent. The sample consists of roughly 40,000 clones, roughly 90% of them appearing once. Study conclusions and caveats: Early post-transplant HvG declines showed an association with peak circulating GvH clone levels. Within allografts, high graft-versus-host to host-versus-graft clonal ratios were seen among patients with graft-donor T cell macrochimerism. Recipient marrow harbored GvH clones, some of which surfaced first in ileum or blood.

The CDR3 spans 14 residues. Per germline, CDR1 MNHEY and CDR2 SMNVEV (reference sequence). The V and J ends lost 7 bases and 6 bases, in that order; junction bases with no gene match: 9. The specimen was PBMCs, collected 524 days after transplant. This clonotype was obtained from a human patient who received an intestinal transplant, so some T cells may come from the graft donor. The chain joins TRBV27 to TRBJ2-7; 10 nucleotides align to TRBD2. CDR3 bases: TGTGCCAGCAACCCCGGGACTAGCGCCCGCGAGCAGTACTTC. Amino acids: CASNPGTSAREQYF.